One and the same sample provided the 22 T cell receptor beta chains below, sequenced in a study of spatial heterogeneity in lung cancer. MiXCR, applied by TCRdb to the 5' RACE reads, yields one record per CDR3 protein. The sample carries roughly 120,000 distinct CDR3 sequences, 10% to 13% recorded once. Time point described: blood at routine non-recurrence follow-up after resection. The sample was PBMCs, taken at follow-up. All receptors derive from a female donor with early-stage non-small cell lung cancer.

In this sample, this clonotype turned up a few times. The rearrangement links TRBV25-1 to TRBJ1-1; 12 positions match TRBD1. The CDR3 has 18 residues. Germline loops: CDR1 MGHDK, CDR2 SYGVNS. V lost 1 base and J lost 1; bases outside the gene matches: 7. In nucleotides, the CDR3 is TGTGCCAGCAGTGAATGGGCCGGGACAGGGGGCCGGAACACTGAAGCTTTCTTT. The encoded protein is CASSEWAGTGGRNTEAFF.

This clonotype occurred once. This may be a read error, as it is one base from a much larger clone. The V gene is TRBV2, the J gene TRBJ2-1; no reliable D call. The CDR3 loop spans 15 amino acids. Trimming removed 3 bases at V and 1 base at J, with 10 bases between. The germline CDR1 and CDR2 sequences are SNHLY and FYNNEI. The DNA for the CDR3 is TGTGCCAGCAGTGAGAGGTGGGCGTCCTACAATGAGCAGTTCTTC. Residues: CASSERWASYNEQFF.

The chain carries TRBV12-3 or TRBV12-4 and TRBJ2-1; D is unclear. The CDR3 is 17 amino acids. V lost 1 base to trimming and J lost 4 bases, with 17 bases between them. The CDR3 coding sequence is TGTGCCAGCAGTTTAGGCTACAAGGGTACCCGATACAATGAGCAGTTCTTC. As protein: CASSLGYKGTRYNEQFF.

Here the CDR3 DNA reads TGTGCCAGTAGTCGTCGACCTAATGGAGGCAATCAGCCCCAGCATTTT. It yields the protein CASSRRPNGGNQPQHF. V gene TRBV19 combines with J gene TRBJ1-5; D is ambiguous. Trimming cost V 5 bases and J 2 bases, with 16 bases left between them. Germline V gene lookup returns CDR1 LNHDA and CDR2 SQIVND (reference sequence). The CDR3 contains 16 residues.

The rearrangement joins TRBV6-5 to TRBJ1-6; tentatively, D is TRBD1 (6 bases). Germline-derived CDR1 and CDR2 are MNHEY and SVGAGI. This CDR3 has 12 amino acids. Trimming left V 3 bases short and J 10 bases short, with 7 bases between. The CDR3, as DNA: TGTGCCAGCAGTTATCAGGGGTCACCCCTCCACTTT. It translates to CASSYQGSPLHF.

In its sample, this clonotype was seen many times. This rearrangement joins TRBV12-3 or TRBV12-4 to TRBJ2-1; D gene uncertain. V was trimmed by 5 bases and J by 1 base, leaving 18 bases between them. The CDR3 is 17 amino acids. CDR3 in DNA: TGTGCCAGCAGTCGAAGGTTTGGGGTGCAGTCCTACAATGAGCAGTTCTTC. Protein product: CASSRRFGVQSYNEQFF.

The chain joins TRBV15 to TRBJ2-1; D is ambiguous. The CDR3 sequence is 14 residues long. The germline CDR1 and CDR2 sequences are LNHNV and YYDKDF (reference sequence). Deletions cut 0 bases from V and 5 bases from J, with 8 bases between. CDR3 nucleotides: TGTGCCACCAGCAGAGATCGACTGAACAATGAGCAGTTCTTC. Its protein is CATSRDRLNNEQFF. Using reference TRBV15 and TRBJ2-1 for the parts outside the CDR3, the full variable domain is DAMVIQNPRYQVTQFGKPVTLSCSQTLNHNVMYWYQQKSSQAPKLLFHYYDKDFNNEADTPDNFQSRRPNTSFCFLDIRSPGLGDTAMYLCATSRDRLNNEQFFGPGTRLTVL.

The V and J genes are TRBV7-9 and TRBJ2-7, with 12 bases fitting TRBD2. The junction had 9 bases not matched to a gene; V was cut back by 1 base and J by 5 bases. The CDR3 spans 17 residues. Per the germline V gene, CDR1 is SEHNR and CDR2 is FQNEAQ (reference sequence). CDR3 loop: CASSLDLAGGPMNEQYF. DNA of the CDR3: TGTGCCAGCAGCTTAGACCTAGCGGGAGGGCCCATGAACGAGCAGTACTTC.

This clonotype has a count of ten or more. The V and J genes are TRBV28 and TRBJ2-1; the match to TRBD2 covers 9 bases. The CDR3 is 15 residues long. The J segment lost 4 bases and the V segment lost 6 bases, leaving 7 bases of the junction unmatched. CDR1 is MDHEN and CDR2 is SYDVKM in the germline V gene. The CDR3 loop reads CASSLLAGRYNEQFF. CDR3 DNA sequence: TGTGCCAGCAGCCTACTAGCGGGCCGTTACAATGAGCAGTTCTTC. Full variable domain (missing parts from reference TRBV28 and TRBJ2-1): DVKVTQSSRYLVKRTGEKVFLECVQDMDHENMFWYRQDPGLGLRLIYFSYDVKMKEKGDIPEGYSVSREKKERFSLILESASTNQTSMYLCASSLLAGRYNEQFFGPGTRLTVL.

The table lists this clonotype with many counts. CDR3 sequence: CASSPSHPPGREADTQYF. The CDR3 DNA sequence: TGCGCCAGCAGCCCTAGCCACCCTCCCGGGAGAGAAGCAGATACGCAGTATTTT. The chain couples TRBV4-1 to TRBJ2-3, with D tentatively TRBD2 (6 bases). V lost 4 bases and J 4 bases, leaving 24 bases between the germline ends. This CDR3 spans 18 amino acids. Germline V CDR1 and CDR2: MGHRA, YSYEKL.

This clonotype occurred a few times. The chain carries TRBV5-1 and TRBJ1-1, with TRBD1 matching over 10 bases. The CDR3 covers 14 residues. In germline, CDR1 is SGHRS, CDR2 YFSETQ. Germline trimming cut 5 bases from V and 2 bases from J; bases unmatched to any gene: 3. The CDR3 DNA reads as TGCGCCAGCAGGCTGACAGGGGGCAACACTGAAGCTTTCTTT. Translating it yields CASRLTGGNTEAFF.

This sequence joins TRBV15 and TRBJ2-3, with D hard to call. This CDR3 is built from 11 residues. The V and J ends lost 3 bases and 7 bases respectively, with 5 bases between them. The germline CDR1 and CDR2 sequences are LNHNV and YYDKDF (reference sequence). The CDR3, as DNA: TGTGCCACCAGCAGTGGATATACGCAGTATTTT. Translated, it gives CATSSGYTQYF.

This clonotype was recorded at least ten times. The rearrangement joins TRBV7-9 to TRBJ1-4, with 8 bases that match TRBD1. Losses at the gene ends were 5 bases for V and 7 bases for J; bases not matched to a gene: 6. CDR1 and CDR2 (germline): SEHNR, FQNEAQ (reference sequence). This CDR3 comprises 14 residues. As DNA, the CDR3 is TGTGCCAGCAGCGCTTCAGGGGGCGTTGAAAAACTGTTTTTT. It yields the protein CASSASGGVEKLFF.

There are many counts of this clonotype. This chain connects TRBV27 to TRBJ1-1; D is undetermined. Germline values: CDR1 MNHEY, CDR2 SMNVEV (reference sequence). V was trimmed by 5 bases and J by 1 base, leaving 11 bases between them. The CDR3 loop spans 14 amino acids. The CDR3 region is CASSKRQRNTEAFF. As DNA, the CDR3 is TGTGCCAGCAGTAAGAGGCAGAGGAACACTGAAGCTTTCTTT.

This clonotype showed up many times. J is TRBJ2-1 and V is TRBV24-1; tentative D call: TRBD1 (6 bases). The CDR3 consists of 15 residues. The ends were cut back, 4 bases at V and 4 bases at J, with 13 bases in the middle. Per the germline V gene, CDR1 is KGHDR and CDR2 is SFDVKD. The CDR3 spells CATSDPRTVYNEQFF. CDR3 DNA: TGTGCCACCAGTGACCCTAGGACAGTTTACAATGAGCAGTTCTTC.

This CDR3 is CASSSSTSAQETQYF. CDR3 nucleotides: TGCGCCAGCAGCTCTTCGACTAGCGCCCAAGAGACCCAGTACTTC. V is TRBV5-1 and J is TRBJ2-5; 8 nucleotides line up with TRBD2. Looked up from germline, CDR1 is SGHRS and CDR2 is YFSETQ. J was trimmed by 1 base and V by 3 bases; bases with no gene match: 5. The CDR3 consists of 15 residues.

This clonotype turned up a few times. The J gene is TRBJ2-1, the V gene TRBV18, with 10 bases matching TRBD2. This CDR3 contains 16 residues. The germline V gene encodes CDR1 KGHSH and CDR2 LQKENI. V dropped 5 bases and J dropped 0; count of bases not matched to a gene: 4. CDR3 in DNA: TGTGCCAGCTCATTAGCGGGAGGCCGCTCCTACAATGAGCAGTTCTTC. Translating it yields CASSLAGGRSYNEQFF.

This chain connects TRBV12-3 or TRBV12-4 to TRBJ2-2; 14 bases align to TRBD2. The ends lost 6 bases at V and 5 bases at J; junction bases unmatched: 2. The CDR3 is 15 residues long. In DNA form, the CDR3 reads TGTGCCAGCAGGGGACTAGCGGGAGAAACCGGGGAGCTGTTTTTT. Amino acids: CASRGLAGETGELFF.

This clonotype has at least ten counts. This chain's CDR3 is CASSVLGTATYEQYF. In nucleotides, the CDR3 is TGCGCCAGCAGCGTACTCGGGACCGCGACCTACGAGCAGTACTTC. The chain recombines TRBV5-1 with TRBJ2-7; the D call may be TRBD1 or TRBD2 (5 bases each). This CDR3 region has 15 residues. V was shortened by 4 bases and J by 2 bases, with 16 bases between the two germline ends. From germline, CDR1 is SGHRS and CDR2 YFSETQ.

This clonotype was observed a few times. The chain couples TRBV7-9 to TRBJ1-3; D is undetermined. The CDR3 is 17 amino acids. CDR1 SEHNR and CDR2 FQNEAQ come from the germline V gene (reference sequence). V was shortened by 3 bases and J by 1 base, with 16 bases between the two germline ends. For the CDR3, the DNA is TGTGCCAGCAGCTTCATCCGACTGCGATATTCTGGAAACACCATATATTTT. As protein: CASSFIRLRYSGNTIYF.

The rearrangement uses TRBV2 and TRBJ2-2; D unresolved. Germline loops: CDR1 SNHLY, CDR2 FYNNEI. There are 14 residues in the CDR3. Trimming removed 6 bases from V and 8 bases from J, with 16 bases in between. CDR3 loop: CASRDWLPSGELFF. The CDR3 DNA reads as TGTGCCAGCAGAGACTGGCTACCCTCGGGGGAGCTGTTTTTT.

This clonotype was observed a single time. The chain carries TRBV14 and TRBJ2-3; D might be TRBD2 (6 bases). The ends were cut back, 6 bases at V and 4 bases at J, with 20 bases in the middle. Germline V CDR1 and CDR2: SGHDN, FVKESK. The CDR3 has 16 residues. The CDR3 nucleotides read TGTGCCAGCAGTTCCTGGGCGGGAACGCTTCCAGATACGCAGTATTTT. Translated: CASSSWAGTLPDTQYF.